This T cell receptor (beta chain) was documented in a study of blood T cell repertoires in COVID-19. Overall study context: Sites across the United States, Italy and Spain contributed samples from acute and convalescent COVID-19. From T cells, B-cell-depleted T cells, or PBMCs came the material, which was cDNA or gDNA.

Per the original methods: Reference gene primer amplification gave estimated nucleated cell counts. Here immunoSEQ multiplex PCR was the method, and the copy in TCRdb shows in-frame clones only, minus some. V, J and clone size derive from that table, while D and trimming were established from the DNA sequence. Of some 220,000 clones in the sample, approximately 83% were seen once. J gave up 2 bases and V 7 bases, and 2 bases lay outside the gene matches. The CDR3 consists of 13 residues. The germline CDR1 and CDR2 sequences are KGHSH and LQKENI. The chain uses TRBV18 and TRBJ2-5; 9 bases are shared with TRBD2. Sequenced material: peripheral blood. This receptor was identified in a woman aged 55-75 years with acute or convalescent COVID-19. CDR3 nucleotide sequence: TGTGCCAGCTTGGGACTAGCACAAGAGACCCAGTACTTC. Translated, it gives CASLGLAQETQYF.